The 2 T cell receptor beta chains below were found in one sample sequenced in a study of T cells in Graves' hyperthyroidism and ophthalmopathy. TCR beta CDR3 regions were amplified from RNA transcripts. TCR CDR3 underwent first-round RT-PCR with the HTBI primer set. TCRdb reprocessed the multiplex PCR reads via MiXCR and lists one record per CDR3 protein. This table has about 400,000 distinct CDR3 sequences, about 13% appearing once. Sequenced input: blood. The receptors here all came from a woman aged 18-30 years with Graves' hyperthyroidism.

This clonotype was found many times. This rearrangement joins TRBV20-1 to TRBJ2-5; 14 nucleotides line up with TRBD2. V shed 3 bases, J shed 2 bases, and the junction held 11 bases outside the gene matches. The germline CDR1 and CDR2 sequences are DFQATT and SNEGSKA (reference sequence). This CDR3 comprises 18 residues. The CDR3 bases are TGCAGTGCTAGTAAGGGACTAGCGGGAGTCGTGGGGCAAGAGACCCAGTACTTC. This encodes CSASKGLAGVVGQETQYF.

This clonotype was found a few times. The rearrangement joins TRBV18 to TRBJ1-1; 9 bases line up with TRBD1. This CDR3 is 17 amino acids long. Trimming removed 3 bases from V and 0 bases from J; junction bases left unmatched: 8. Germline CDR1 is KGHSH and CDR2 is LQKENI. CDR3 protein: CASSPPGTGPMNTEAFF. The CDR3 DNA is TGTGCCAGCTCACCCCCGGGGACAGGGCCGATGAACACTGAAGCTTTCTTT.